This is a list of T cell receptor beta chains from one sample in a study of esophageal squamous cell carcinoma tumors. TCRdb reprocessed the 5' RACE reads with MiXCR, giving one entry per CDR3 protein. This table has about 5,600 distinct CDR3 sequences, 20% to 25% appearing once. Sequencing was done on a sample of tumor tissue. These receptors all stem from a man aged 45-85 years with esophageal squamous cell carcinoma. CDR3s include the opening cysteine and the closing phenylalanine or tryptophan. Each record gives: clone size, V gene, J gene, D gene, CDR3 DNA, CDR3 protein. A D gene is named only where the DNA matches it firmly. Size is omitted from some rows. Given values are once, few, many or a class for expanded clones.

abundance: many
v_gene: TRBV29-1
j_gene: TRBJ2-5
d_gene: NA
CDR3nt: TGCAGCGCCCTACAGGGGGGGGGGGGCGCTGGGGCCCAGTACTTC
CDR3aa: CSALQGGGGAGAQYF

abundance: NA
v_gene: TRBV24-1
j_gene: TRBJ2-1
d_gene: NA
CDR3nt: TGTGCCACCAGTGATGCCGGAGCAGAAAATTACAATGAGCAGTTCTTC
CDR3aa: CATSDAGAENYNEQFF

abundance: medium-sized
v_gene: TRBV11-2
j_gene: TRBJ2-3
d_gene: NA
CDR3nt: TGTGCCAGCAGCCGCCGACTAGGGGGCCACACAGATACGCAGTATTTT
CDR3aa: CASSRRLGGHTDTQYF

abundance: medium-sized
v_gene: TRBV11-2
j_gene: TRBJ2-7
d_gene: NA
CDR3nt: TGTGCCACCTCCACTTCGAAAAGGTTCTCCTACGAGCAGTACTTC
CDR3aa: CATSTSKRFSYEQYF

abundance: many
v_gene: TRBV7-2
j_gene: TRBJ2-1
d_gene: NA
CDR3nt: TGTGCCAGCAGCTTAGTAGGAGGAATCCAGGGAAATGAGCAGTTCTTC
CDR3aa: CASSLVGGIQGNEQFF

abundance: few
v_gene: TRBV18
j_gene: TRBJ2-6
d_gene: TRBD1
CDR3nt: TGTGCCAGCTCACCAATTAGGGACAGCTCTGGGGCCAACGTCCTGACTTTC
CDR3aa: CASSPIRDSSGANVLTF

abundance: NA
v_gene: TRBV19
j_gene: TRBJ2-1
d_gene: TRBD2
CDR3nt: TGTGCCAGTAGGGCTACTGGGACTAGCTCCTACAATGAGCAGTTCTTC
CDR3aa: CASRATGTSSYNEQFF

abundance: many
v_gene: TRBV29-1
j_gene: TRBJ2-1
d_gene: NA
CDR3nt: TGCAGCGTTGATAGTATGACGGGTTACAATGAGCAGTTCTTC
CDR3aa: CSVDSMTGYNEQFF

abundance: NA
v_gene: TRBV20-1
j_gene: TRBJ1-2
d_gene: NA
CDR3nt: TGCAGTGCTAGAGAATTTCCGGGACCGACAACGGGGGGCTACACCTTC
CDR3aa: CSAREFPGPTTGGYTF

abundance: few
v_gene: TRBV30
j_gene: TRBJ2-5
d_gene: NA
CDR3nt: TGTGCCTGGAGTACAATCAGCGTGCAAGAGACCCAGTACTTC
CDR3aa: CAWSTISVQETQYF

abundance: few
v_gene: TRBV18
j_gene: TRBJ2-5
d_gene: NA
CDR3nt: TGTGCCAGCTCACCTGATCCGGACAGAAAAGAGACCCAGTACTTC
CDR3aa: CASSPDPDRKETQYF

abundance: NA
v_gene: TRBV5-1
j_gene: TRBJ2-1
d_gene: TRBD2
CDR3nt: TGCGCCAGCAGCCCTGGACTAGCGGGAGATGAGCAGTTCTTC
CDR3aa: CASSPGLAGDEQFF

abundance: medium-sized
v_gene: TRBV6-2/TRBV6-3
j_gene: TRBJ2-7
d_gene: TRBD1
CDR3nt: TGTGCCAGCAGTCTCCGGGACAGGGGGGACTACGAGCAGTACTTC
CDR3aa: CASSLRDRGDYEQYF

abundance: few
v_gene: TRBV7-8
j_gene: TRBJ2-6
d_gene: NA
CDR3nt: TGTGCCAGCAGCTGGCCCTCTGGGGCCAACGTCCTGACTTTC
CDR3aa: CASSWPSGANVLTF

abundance: NA
v_gene: TRBV7-3
j_gene: TRBJ2-5
d_gene: TRBD2
CDR3nt: TGTGCCAGCAGCTTAAGTTCGGGACTAGCAGGGGAGACCCAGTACTTC
CDR3aa: CASSLSSGLAGETQYF

abundance: medium-sized
v_gene: TRBV6-5
j_gene: TRBJ2-7
d_gene: TRBD2
CDR3nt: TGTGCCAGCAGTAATGGACTAGCGGGAGCAGGCGAGCAGTACTTC
CDR3aa: CASSNGLAGAGEQYF

abundance: medium-sized
v_gene: TRBV20-1
j_gene: TRBJ2-1
d_gene: NA
CDR3nt: TGCAGTCCGATCGTTAATGAGGTTCCGCCTCATGAGCAGTTCTTC
CDR3aa: CSPIVNEVPPHEQFF